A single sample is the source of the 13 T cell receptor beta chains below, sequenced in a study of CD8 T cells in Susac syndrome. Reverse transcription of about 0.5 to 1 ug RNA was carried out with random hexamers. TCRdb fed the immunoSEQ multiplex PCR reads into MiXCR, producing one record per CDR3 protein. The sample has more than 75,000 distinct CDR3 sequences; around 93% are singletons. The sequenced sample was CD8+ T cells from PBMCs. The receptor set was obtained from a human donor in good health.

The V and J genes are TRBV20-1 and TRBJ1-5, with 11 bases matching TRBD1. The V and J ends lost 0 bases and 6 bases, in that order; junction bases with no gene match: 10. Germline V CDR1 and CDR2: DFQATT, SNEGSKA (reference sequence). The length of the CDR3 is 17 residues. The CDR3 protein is CSARDRTGGARSQPQHF. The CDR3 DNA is TGCAGTGCTAGAGACCGGACAGGGGGCGCGAGGAGTCAGCCCCAGCATTTT.

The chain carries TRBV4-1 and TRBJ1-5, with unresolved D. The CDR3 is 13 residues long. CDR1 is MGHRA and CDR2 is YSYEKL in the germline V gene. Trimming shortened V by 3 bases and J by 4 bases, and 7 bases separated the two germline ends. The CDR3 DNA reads TGCGCCAGCAGCCAGGGTTTAAATCAGCCCCAGCATTTT. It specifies CASSQGLNQPQHF.

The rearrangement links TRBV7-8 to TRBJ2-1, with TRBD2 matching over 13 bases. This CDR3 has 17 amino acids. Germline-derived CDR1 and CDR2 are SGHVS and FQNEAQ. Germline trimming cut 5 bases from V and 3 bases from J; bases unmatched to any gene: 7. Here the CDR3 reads CASSRQLAGGLYNEQFF. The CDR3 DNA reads TGTGCCAGCAGCCGACAACTAGCGGGGGGGCTCTACAATGAGCAGTTCTTC.

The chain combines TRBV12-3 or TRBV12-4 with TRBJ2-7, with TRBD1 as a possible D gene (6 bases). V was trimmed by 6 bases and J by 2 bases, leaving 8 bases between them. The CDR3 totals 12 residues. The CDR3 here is CASSHRAYEQYF. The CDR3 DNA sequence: TGTGCCAGCAGCCACAGGGCCTACGAGCAGTACTTC.

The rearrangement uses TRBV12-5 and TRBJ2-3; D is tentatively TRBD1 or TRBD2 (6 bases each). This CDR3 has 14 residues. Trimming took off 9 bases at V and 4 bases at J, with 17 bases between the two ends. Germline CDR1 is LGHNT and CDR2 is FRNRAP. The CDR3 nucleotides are TGTGCTAGCCGGGTCGGGGGCTTAGCAGATACGCAGTATTTT. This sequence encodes CASRVGGLADTQYF.

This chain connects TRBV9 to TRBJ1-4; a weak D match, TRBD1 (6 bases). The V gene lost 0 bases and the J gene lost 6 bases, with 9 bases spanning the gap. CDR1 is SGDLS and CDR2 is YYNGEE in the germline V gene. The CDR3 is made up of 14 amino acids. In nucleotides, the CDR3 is TGTGCCAGCAGCGTAGGACAGGTTGATGAAAAACTGTTTTTT. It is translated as CASSVGQVDEKLFF. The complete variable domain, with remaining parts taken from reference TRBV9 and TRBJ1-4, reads DSGVTQTPKHLITATGQRVTLRCSPRSGDLSVYWYQQSLDQGLQFLIQYYNGEERAKGNILERFSAQQFPDLHSELNLSSLELGDSALYFCASSVGQVDEKLFFGSGTQLSVL.

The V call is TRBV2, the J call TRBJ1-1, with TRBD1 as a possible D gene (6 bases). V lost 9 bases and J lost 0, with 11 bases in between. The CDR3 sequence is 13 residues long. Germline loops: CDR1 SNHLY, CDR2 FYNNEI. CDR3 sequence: CASTGTMNTEAFF. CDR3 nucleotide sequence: TGTGCCAGTACCGGGACAATGAACACTGAAGCTTTCTTT.

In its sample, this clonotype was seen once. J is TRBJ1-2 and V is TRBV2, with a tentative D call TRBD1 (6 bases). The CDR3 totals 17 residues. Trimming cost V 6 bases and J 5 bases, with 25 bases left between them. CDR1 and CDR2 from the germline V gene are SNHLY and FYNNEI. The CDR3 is CASSDQGPEILPYGYTF. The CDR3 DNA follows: TGTGCCAGCAGCGATCAGGGGCCCGAAATCCTCCCTTATGGCTACACCTTC.

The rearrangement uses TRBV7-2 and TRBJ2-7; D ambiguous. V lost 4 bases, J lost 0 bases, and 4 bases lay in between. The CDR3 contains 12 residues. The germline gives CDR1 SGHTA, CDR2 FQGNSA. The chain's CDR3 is CASSWNSYEQYF. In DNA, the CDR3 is TGTGCCAGCAGCTGGAACTCCTACGAGCAGTACTTC. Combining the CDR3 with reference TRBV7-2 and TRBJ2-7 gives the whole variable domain GAGVSQSPSNKVTEKGKDVELRCDPISGHTALYWYRQSLGQGLEFLIYFQGNSAPDKSGLPSDRFSAERTGGSVSTLTIQRTQQEDSAVYLCASSWNSYEQYFGPGTRLTVT.

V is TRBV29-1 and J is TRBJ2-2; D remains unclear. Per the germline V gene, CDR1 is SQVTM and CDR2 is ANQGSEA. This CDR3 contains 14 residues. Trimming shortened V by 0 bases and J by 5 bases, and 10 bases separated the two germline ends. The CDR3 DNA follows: TGCAGCGTTGAAGATGAAGGTCCTACCGGGGAGCTGTTTTTT. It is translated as CSVEDEGPTGELFF.

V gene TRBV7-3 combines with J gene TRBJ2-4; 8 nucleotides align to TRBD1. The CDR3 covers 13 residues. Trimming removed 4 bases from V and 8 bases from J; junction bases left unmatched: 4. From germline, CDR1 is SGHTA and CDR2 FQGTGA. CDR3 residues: CASSSGGTDIQYF. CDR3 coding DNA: TGTGCCAGCAGCTCAGGGGGCACGGACATTCAGTACTTC. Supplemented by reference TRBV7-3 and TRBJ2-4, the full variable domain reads GAGVSQTPSNKVTEKGKYVELRCDPISGHTALYWYRQSLGQGPEFLIYFQGTGAADDSGLPNDRFFAVRPEGSVSTLKIQRTERGDSAVYLCASSSGGTDIQYFGAGTRLSVL.

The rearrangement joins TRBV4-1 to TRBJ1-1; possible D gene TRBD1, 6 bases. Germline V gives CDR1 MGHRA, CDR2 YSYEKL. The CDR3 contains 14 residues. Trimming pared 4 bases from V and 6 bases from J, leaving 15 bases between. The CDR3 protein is CASSPRVGAAEAFF. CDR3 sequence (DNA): TGCGCCAGCAGCCCAAGAGTGGGGGCCGCTGAAGCTTTCTTT.

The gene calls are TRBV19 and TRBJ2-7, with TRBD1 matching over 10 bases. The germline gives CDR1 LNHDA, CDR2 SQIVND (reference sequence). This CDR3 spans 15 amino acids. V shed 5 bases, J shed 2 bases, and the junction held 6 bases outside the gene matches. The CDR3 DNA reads TGTGCCAGTAGTTGGGACAGGGGTACTACCTACGAGCAGTACTTC. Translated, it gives CASSWDRGTTYEQYF.